This T cell receptor (beta chain) was obtained from a study of blood T cell repertoires in COVID-19. Turning to the study itself: Samples of COVID-19 (acute and convalescent) were obtained from the United States, Italy and Spain.

Methods used by the authors: Amplification of reference gene primers was used by the study to estimate nucleated cell counts. This table comes from immunoSEQ multiplex PCR, and its TCRdb copy is limited to in-frame clones, with some not included. That table supplies the V and J calls and clone size; D and trimming were determined from the DNA. The table has roughly 700,000 clones, 80% to 90% seen once. Trimming took off 3 bases at V and 4 bases at J, with 14 bases between the two ends. Germline V gene sequence: CDR1 MRHNA, CDR2 SNTAGT. CDR3 length: 15 residues. This TCR was sampled from a woman under 30 with acute or convalescent COVID-19. The specimen was peripheral blood. The rearrangement uses TRBV6-4 and TRBJ2-3; D gene ambiguous. CDR3 protein: CASSDDGQGPDTQYF. The CDR3 DNA reads TGTGCCAGCAGTGATGATGGGCAAGGCCCAGATACGCAGTATTTT.